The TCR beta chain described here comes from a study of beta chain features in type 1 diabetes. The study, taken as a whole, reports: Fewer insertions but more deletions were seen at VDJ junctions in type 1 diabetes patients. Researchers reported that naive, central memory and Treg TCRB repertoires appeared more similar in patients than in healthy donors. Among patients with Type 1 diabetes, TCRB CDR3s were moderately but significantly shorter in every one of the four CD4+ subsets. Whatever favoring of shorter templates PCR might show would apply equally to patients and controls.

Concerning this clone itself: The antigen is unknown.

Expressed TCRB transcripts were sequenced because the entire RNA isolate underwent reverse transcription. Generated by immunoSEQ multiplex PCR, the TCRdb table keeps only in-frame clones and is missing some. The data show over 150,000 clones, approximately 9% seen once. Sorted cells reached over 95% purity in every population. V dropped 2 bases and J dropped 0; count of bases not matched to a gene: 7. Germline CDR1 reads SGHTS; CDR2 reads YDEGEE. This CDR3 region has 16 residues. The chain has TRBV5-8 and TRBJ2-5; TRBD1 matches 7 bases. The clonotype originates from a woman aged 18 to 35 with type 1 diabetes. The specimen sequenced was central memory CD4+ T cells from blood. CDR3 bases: TGTGCCAGCAGCTTAGGGGGCGGACAGAACCAAGAGACCCAGTACTTC. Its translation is CASSLGGGQNQETQYF.